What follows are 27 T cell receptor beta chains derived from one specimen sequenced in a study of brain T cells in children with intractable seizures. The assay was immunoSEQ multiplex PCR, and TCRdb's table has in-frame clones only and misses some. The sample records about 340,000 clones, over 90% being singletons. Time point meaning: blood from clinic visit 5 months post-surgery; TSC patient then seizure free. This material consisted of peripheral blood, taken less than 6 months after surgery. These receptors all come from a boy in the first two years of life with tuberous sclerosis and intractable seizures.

CDR3 loop: CASSASGTDKINYGYTF. The DNA for the CDR3 is TGTGCCAGCAGCGCCTCCGGGACAGATAAAATTAACTATGGCTACACCTTC. The genes are TRBV9 and TRBJ1-2; TRBD1 agrees at 7 bases. The V and J ends lost 3 bases and 1 base, in that order; junction bases with no gene match: 12. Germline-derived CDR1 and CDR2 are SGDLS and YYNGEE. There are 17 residues in the CDR3.

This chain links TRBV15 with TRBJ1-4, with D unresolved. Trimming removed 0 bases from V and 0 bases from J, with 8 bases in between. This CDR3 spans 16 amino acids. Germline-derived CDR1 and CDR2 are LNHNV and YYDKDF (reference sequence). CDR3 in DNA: TGTGCCACCAGCAGAGATCACGGGGCAACTAATGAAAAACTGTTTTTT. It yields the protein CATSRDHGATNEKLFF.

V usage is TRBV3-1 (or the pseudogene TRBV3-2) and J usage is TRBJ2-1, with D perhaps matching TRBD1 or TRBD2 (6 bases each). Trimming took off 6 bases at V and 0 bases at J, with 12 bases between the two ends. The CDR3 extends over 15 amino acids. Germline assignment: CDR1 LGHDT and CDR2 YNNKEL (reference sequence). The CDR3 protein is CASRRGESSYNEQFF. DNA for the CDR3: TGTGCCAGCAGAAGGGGGGAGAGCTCCTACAATGAGCAGTTCTTC.

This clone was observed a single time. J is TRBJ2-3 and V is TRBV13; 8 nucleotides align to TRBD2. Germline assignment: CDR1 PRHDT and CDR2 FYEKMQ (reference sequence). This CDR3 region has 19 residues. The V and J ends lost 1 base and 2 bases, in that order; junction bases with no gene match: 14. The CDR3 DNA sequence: TGTGCCAGCAGCTTAGAGGGACTAGGCCACCCGCCCCTCACAGATACGCAGTATTTT. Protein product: CASSLEGLGHPPLTDTQYF.

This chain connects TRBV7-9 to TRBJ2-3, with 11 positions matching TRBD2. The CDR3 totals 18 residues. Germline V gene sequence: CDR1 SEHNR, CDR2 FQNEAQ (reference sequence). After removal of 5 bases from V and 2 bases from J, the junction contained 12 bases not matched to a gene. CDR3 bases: TGTGCCAGCAGCCCTTTCAGGCTAGCGGGAGGCCCCACAGATACGCAGTATTTT. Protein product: CASSPFRLAGGPTDTQYF.

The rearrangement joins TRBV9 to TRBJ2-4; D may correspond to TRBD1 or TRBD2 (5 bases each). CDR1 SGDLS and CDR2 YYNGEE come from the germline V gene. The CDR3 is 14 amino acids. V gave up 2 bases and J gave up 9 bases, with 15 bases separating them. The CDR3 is CASSVGWDRGIQYF. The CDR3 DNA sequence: TGTGCCAGCAGCGTTGGATGGGACCGGGGCATTCAGTACTTC.

Here the CDR3 reads CATSRDRGAGKTGELFF. For the CDR3, the DNA is TGTGCCACCAGCAGAGATCGTGGAGCAGGGAAAACCGGGGAGCTGTTTTTT. The chain uses TRBV15 and TRBJ2-2, with TRBD1 as a possible D gene (5 bases). The CDR3 covers 17 residues. Trimming pared 0 bases from V and 5 bases from J, leaving 16 bases between. CDR1 and CDR2 (germline): LNHNV, YYDKDF (reference sequence).

CDR3 protein: CASSIAGYQETQYF. In DNA, the CDR3 is TGTGCCAGTAGTATAGCGGGTTACCAAGAGACCCAGTACTTC. The V and J genes are TRBV19 and TRBJ2-5, with no clear D. With 1 base removed from V and 0 bases from J, the gap between germline ends came to 6 bases. Per germline, CDR1 LNHDA and CDR2 SQIVND (reference sequence). The CDR3 is made up of 14 amino acids.

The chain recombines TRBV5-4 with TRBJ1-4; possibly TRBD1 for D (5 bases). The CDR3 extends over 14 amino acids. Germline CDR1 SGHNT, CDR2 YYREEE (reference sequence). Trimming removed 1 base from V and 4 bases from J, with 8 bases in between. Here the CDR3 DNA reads TGTGCCAGCAGCTTGTCCAGGGATAATGAAAAACTGTTTTTT. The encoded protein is CASSLSRDNEKLFF.

The CDR3 reads CASSSQTAVYGELFF. The DNA of the CDR3 is TGTGCCAGCAGCTCACAAACGGCAGTTTACGGGGAGCTGTTTTTT. The chain has TRBV3-1 (or the pseudogene TRBV3-2) and TRBJ2-2, with D hard to call. The CDR3 runs 15 residues. Germline assignment: CDR1 LGHDT and CDR2 YNNKEL (reference sequence). Trimming left V 5 bases short and J 7 bases short, with 17 bases between.

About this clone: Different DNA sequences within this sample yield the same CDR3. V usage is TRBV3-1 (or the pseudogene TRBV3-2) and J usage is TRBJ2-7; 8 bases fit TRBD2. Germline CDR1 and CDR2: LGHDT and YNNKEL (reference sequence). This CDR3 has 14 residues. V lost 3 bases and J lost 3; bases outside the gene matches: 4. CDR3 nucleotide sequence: TGTGCCAGCAGCCAGGCAGCGGGAGTCTACGAGCAGTACTTC. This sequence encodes CASSQAAGVYEQYF.

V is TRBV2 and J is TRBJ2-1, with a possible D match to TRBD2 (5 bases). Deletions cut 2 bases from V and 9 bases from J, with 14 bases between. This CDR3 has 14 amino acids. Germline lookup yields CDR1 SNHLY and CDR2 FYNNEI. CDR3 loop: CASSETRPVGEQFF. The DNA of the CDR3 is TGTGCCAGCAGTGAAACTAGGCCCGTGGGTGAGCAGTTCTTC.

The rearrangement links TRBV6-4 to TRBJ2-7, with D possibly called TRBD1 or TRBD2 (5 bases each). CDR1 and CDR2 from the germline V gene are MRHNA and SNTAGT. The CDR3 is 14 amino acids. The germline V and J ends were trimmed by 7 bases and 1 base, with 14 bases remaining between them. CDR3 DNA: TGTGCCAGCACCCACGGGGACGGGTCCTACGAGCAGTACTTC. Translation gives CASTHGDGSYEQYF.

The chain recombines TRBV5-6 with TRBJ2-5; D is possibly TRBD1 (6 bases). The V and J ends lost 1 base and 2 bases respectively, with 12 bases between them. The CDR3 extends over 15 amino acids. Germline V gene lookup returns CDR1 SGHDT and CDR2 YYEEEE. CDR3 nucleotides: TGTGCCAGCAGCTTGTATGACAGGAAACAAGAGACCCAGTACTTC. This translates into CASSLYDRKQETQYF.

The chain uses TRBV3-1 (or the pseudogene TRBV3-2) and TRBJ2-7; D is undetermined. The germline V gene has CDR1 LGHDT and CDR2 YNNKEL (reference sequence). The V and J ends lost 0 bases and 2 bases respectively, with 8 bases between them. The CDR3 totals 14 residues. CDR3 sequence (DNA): TGTGCCAGCAGCCAAGATTTTTTACCCTACGAGCAGTACTTC. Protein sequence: CASSQDFLPYEQYF.

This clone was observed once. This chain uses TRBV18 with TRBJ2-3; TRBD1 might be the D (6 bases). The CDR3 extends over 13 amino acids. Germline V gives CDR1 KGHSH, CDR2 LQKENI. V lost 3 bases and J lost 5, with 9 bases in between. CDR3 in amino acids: CASSPQGLDTQYF. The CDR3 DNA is TGTGCCAGCTCACCCCAGGGGTTAGATACGCAGTATTTT. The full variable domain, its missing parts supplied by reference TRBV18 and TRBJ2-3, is NAGVMQNPRHLVRRRGQEARLRCSPMKGHSHVYWYRQLPEEGLKFMVYLQKENIIDESGMPKERFSAEFPKEGPSILRIQQVVRGDSAAYFCASSPQGLDTQYFGPGTRLTVL.

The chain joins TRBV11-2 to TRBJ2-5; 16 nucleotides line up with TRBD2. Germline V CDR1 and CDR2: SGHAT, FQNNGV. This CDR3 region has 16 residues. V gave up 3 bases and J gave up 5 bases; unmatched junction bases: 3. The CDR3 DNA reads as TGTGCCAGCAGCTTGGGACTAGCGGGGGGGTCTGAGACCCAGTACTTC. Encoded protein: CASSLGLAGGSETQYF. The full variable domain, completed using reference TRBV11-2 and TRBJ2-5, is EAGVAQSPRYKIIEKRQSVAFWCNPISGHATLYWYQQILGQGPKLLIQFQNNGVVDDSQLPKDRFSAERLKGVDSTLKIQPAKLEDSAVYLCASSLGLAGGSETQYFGPGTRLLVL.

This CDR3 reads CASSSTSGSYEQYF. The CDR3 DNA reads as TGCGCCAGCAGCTCGACTAGCGGGAGCTACGAGCAGTACTTC. The rearrangement uses TRBV5-1 and TRBJ2-7; 12 nucleotides line up with TRBD2. The CDR3 has 14 amino acids. V lost 3 bases and J lost 3; bases outside the gene matches: 1. CDR1 is SGHRS and CDR2 is YFSETQ in the germline V gene.

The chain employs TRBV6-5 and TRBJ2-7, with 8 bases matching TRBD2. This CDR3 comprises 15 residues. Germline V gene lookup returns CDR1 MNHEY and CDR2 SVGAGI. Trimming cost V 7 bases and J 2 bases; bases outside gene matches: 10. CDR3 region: CASMVPSGGAYEQYF. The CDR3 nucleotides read TGTGCCAGCATGGTTCCCTCCGGGGGGGCCTACGAGCAGTACTTC.

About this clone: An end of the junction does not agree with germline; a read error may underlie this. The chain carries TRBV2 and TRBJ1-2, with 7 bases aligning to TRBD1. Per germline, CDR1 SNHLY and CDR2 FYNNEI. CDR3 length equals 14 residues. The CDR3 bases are TGTGCCAGCAGTGGTGGGTCCACAGGGGATGGTTACACCTTC. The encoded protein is CASSGGSTGDGYTF.

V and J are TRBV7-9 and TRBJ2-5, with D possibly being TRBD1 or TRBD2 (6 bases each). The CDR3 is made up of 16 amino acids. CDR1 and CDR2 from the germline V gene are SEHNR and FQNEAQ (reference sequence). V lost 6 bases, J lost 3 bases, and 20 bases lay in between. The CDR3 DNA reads TGTGCCAGCAGTTCCAGGGGCGCGGAGGGGGAAGAGACCCAGTACTTC. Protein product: CASSSRGAEGEETQYF.

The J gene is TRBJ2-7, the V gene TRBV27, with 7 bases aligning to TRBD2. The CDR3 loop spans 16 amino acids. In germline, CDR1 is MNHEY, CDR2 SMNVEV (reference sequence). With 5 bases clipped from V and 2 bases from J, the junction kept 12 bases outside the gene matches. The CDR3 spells CASSPSRGGGTYEQYF. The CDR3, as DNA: TGTGCCAGCAGTCCATCAAGGGGCGGGGGAACCTACGAGCAGTACTTC.

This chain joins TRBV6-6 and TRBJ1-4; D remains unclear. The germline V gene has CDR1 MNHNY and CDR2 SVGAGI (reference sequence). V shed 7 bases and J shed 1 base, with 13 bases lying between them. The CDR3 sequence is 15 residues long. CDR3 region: CASIPAGITNEKLFF. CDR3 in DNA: TGTGCCAGCATCCCAGCGGGGATAACTAATGAAAAACTGTTTTTT.

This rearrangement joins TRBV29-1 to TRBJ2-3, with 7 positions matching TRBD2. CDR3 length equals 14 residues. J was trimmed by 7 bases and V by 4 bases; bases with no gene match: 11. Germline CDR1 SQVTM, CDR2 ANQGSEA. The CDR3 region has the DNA TGCAGCGTTGTGTTTTGGGAGGGGCTAAATACGCAGTATTTT. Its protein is CSVVFWEGLNTQYF.

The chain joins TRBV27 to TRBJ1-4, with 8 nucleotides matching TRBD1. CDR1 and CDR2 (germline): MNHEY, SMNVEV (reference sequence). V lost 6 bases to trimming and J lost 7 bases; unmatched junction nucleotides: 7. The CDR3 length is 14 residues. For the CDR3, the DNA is TGTGCCAGCAGCTGGACAGGGTCGGGTGAAAAACTGTTTTTT. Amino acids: CASSWTGSGEKLFF.

The CDR3 nucleotides are TGTGCCAGCAGTTATGCTGGCTACACCTTC. This gives the protein CASSYAGYTF. The chain recombines TRBV6-5 with TRBJ1-2; no reliable D call. CDR3 length: 10 amino acids. Trimming stripped 3 bases from V and 7 bases from J, with 3 bases between. Germline CDR1 is MNHEY and CDR2 is SVGAGI.

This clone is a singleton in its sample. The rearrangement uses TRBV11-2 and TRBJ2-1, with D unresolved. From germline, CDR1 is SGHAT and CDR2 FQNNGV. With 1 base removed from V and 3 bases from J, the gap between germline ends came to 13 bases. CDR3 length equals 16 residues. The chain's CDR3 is CASSLGENADYNEQFF. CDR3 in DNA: TGTGCCAGCAGCTTAGGGGAAAATGCGGACTACAATGAGCAGTTCTTC.